This TCR beta chain derives from a study of cytomegalovirus exposure and HLA in healthy donors. It was with 60 Vbeta and 13 Jbeta primers that the PCR ran. Here immunoSEQ multiplex PCR was the method, and the copy in TCRdb shows in-frame clones only, minus some. This sample contains about 96,000 clones. Deletions cut 0 bases from V and 7 bases from J, with 9 bases between. The germline CDR1 and CDR2 sequences are MNHEY and SVGAGI. CDR3 length: 13 amino acids. V is TRBV6-5 and J is TRBJ2-5; D is ambiguous. Specimen: PBMCs. This clonotype was sampled from a woman aged 25-40 years in good health and CMV-seronegative. This CDR3 is CASSYSSTGTQYF. The CDR3 bases are TGTGCCAGCAGTTACTCGTCCACGGGGACCCAGTACTTC.